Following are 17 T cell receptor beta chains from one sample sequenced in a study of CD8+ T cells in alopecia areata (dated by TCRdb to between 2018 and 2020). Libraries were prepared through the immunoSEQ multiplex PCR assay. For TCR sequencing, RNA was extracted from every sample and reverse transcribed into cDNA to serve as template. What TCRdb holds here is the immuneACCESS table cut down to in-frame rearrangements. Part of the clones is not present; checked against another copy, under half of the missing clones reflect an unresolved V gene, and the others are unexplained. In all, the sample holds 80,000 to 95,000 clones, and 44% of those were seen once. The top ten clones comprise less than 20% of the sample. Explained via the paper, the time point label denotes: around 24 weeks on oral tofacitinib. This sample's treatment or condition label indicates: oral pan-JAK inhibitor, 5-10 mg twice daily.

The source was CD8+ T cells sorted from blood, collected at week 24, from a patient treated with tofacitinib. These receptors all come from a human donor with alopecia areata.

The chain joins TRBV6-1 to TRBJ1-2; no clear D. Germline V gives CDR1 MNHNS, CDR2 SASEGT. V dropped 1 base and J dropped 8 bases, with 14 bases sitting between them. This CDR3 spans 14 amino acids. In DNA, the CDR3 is TGTGCCAGCAGTGAAGTGCCAGCCAGAGGCGGCTACACCTTC. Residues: CASSEVPARGGYTF.

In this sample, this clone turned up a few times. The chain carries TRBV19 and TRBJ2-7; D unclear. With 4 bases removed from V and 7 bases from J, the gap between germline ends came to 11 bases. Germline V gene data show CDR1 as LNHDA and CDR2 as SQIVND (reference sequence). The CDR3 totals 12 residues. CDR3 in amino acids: CASSNRAQEQYF. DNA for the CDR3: TGTGCCAGTAGTAATCGGGCCCAGGAGCAGTACTTC.

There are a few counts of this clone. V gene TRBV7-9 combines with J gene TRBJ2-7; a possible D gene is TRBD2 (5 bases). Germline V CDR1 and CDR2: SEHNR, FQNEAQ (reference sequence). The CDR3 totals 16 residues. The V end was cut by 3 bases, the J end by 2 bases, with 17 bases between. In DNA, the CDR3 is TGTGCCAGCAGCTTGAACGAGGGAGCTTTGACCTACGAGCAGTACTTC. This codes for CASSLNEGALTYEQYF. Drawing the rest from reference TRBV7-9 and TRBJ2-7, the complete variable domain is DTGVSQNPRHKITKRGQNVTFRCDPISEHNRLYWYRQTLGQGPEFLTYFQNEAQLEKSRLLSDRFSAERPKGSFSTLEIQRTEQGDSAMYLCASSLNEGALTYEQYFGPGTRLTVT.

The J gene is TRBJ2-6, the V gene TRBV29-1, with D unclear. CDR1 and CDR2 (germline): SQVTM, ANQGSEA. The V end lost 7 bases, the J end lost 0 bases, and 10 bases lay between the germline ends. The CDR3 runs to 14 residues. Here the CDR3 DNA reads TGCAGCGCCGAAGTGGGCTCTGGGGCCAACGTCCTGACTTTC. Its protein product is CSAEVGSGANVLTF.

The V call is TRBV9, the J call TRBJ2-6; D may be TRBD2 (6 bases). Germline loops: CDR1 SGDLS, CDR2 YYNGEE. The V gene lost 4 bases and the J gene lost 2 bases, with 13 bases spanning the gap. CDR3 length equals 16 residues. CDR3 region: CASSLSGVPGANVLTF. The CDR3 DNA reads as TGTGCCAGCAGCCTCTCGGGAGTTCCTGGGGCCAACGTCCTGACTTTC.

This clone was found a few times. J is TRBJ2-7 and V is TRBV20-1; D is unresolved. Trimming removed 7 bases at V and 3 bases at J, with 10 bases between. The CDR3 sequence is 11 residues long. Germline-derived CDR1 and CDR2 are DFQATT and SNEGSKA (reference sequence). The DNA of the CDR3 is TGCAGTGTCCCCCTGGGCTACGAGCAGTACTTC. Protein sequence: CSVPLGYEQYF.

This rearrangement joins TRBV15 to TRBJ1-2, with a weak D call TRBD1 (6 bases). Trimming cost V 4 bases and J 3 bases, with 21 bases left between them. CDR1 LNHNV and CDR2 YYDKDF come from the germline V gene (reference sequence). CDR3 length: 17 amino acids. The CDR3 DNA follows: TGTGCCACCAGCACGAGAATAACAGGGTCTAGTGACTATGGCTACACCTTC. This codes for CATSTRITGSSDYGYTF.

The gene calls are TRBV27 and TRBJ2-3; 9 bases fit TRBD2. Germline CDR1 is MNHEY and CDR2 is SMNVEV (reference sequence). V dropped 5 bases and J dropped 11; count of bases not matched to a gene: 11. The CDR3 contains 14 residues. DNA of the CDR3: TGTGCCAGCAGTGGCTCCGCGGGAGGGTTAATGCAGTATTTT. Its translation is CASSGSAGGLMQYF.

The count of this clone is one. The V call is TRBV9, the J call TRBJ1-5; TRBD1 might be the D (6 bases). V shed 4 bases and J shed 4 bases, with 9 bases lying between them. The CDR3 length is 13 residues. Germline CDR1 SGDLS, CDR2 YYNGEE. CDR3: CASSSGTNQPQHF. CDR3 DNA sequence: TGTGCCAGCAGCTCAGGGACAAATCAGCCCCAGCATTTT.

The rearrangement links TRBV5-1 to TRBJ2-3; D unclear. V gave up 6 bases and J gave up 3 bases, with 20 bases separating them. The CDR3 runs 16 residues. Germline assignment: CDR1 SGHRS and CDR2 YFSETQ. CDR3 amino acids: CASTKTPALETDTQYF. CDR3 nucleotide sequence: TGCGCCAGCACTAAGACGCCAGCATTAGAGACAGATACGCAGTATTTT.

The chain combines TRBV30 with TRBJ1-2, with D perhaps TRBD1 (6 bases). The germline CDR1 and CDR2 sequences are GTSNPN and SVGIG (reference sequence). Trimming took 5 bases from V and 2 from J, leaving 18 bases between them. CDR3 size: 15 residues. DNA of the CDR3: TGTGCCTGGGAGGACAGTTACGGGGGGAACTATGGCTACACCTTC. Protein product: CAWEDSYGGNYGYTF.

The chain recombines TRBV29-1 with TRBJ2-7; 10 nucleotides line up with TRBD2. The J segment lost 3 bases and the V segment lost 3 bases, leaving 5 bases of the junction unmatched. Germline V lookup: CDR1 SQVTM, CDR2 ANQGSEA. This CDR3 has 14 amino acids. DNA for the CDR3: TGCAGCGTTGACTCCGGGACTAGCGTCTACGAGCAGTACTTC. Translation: CSVDSGTSVYEQYF.

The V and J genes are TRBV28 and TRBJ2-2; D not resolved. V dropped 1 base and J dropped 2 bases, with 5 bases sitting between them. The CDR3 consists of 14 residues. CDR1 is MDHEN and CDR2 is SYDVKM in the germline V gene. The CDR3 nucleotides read TGTGCCAGCAGTTTATCAGTAAACACCGGGGAGCTGTTTTTT. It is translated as CASSLSVNTGELFF. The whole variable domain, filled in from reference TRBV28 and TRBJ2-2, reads DVKVTQSSRYLVKRTGEKVFLECVQDMDHENMFWYRQDPGLGLRLIYFSYDVKMKEKGDIPEGYSVSREKKERFSLILESASTNQTSMYLCASSLSVNTGELFFGEGSRLTVL.

The CDR3, as DNA: TGTGCCAGCAGGGAAGGGTCGATCCCAGATACGCAGTATTTT. Translated: CASREGSIPDTQYF. The chain recombines TRBV7-2 with TRBJ2-3; no definite D call. The CDR3 covers 14 residues. Germline-derived CDR1 and CDR2 are SGHTA and FQGNSA. Trimming took 6 bases from V and 4 from J, leaving 14 bases between them. Looking up the rest from reference TRBV7-2 and TRBJ2-3 gives the full variable domain: GAGVSQSPSNKVTEKGKDVELRCDPISGHTALYWYRQSLGQGLEFLIYFQGNSAPDKSGLPSDRFSAERTGGSVSTLTIQRTQQEDSAVYLCASREGSIPDTQYFGPGTRLTVL.

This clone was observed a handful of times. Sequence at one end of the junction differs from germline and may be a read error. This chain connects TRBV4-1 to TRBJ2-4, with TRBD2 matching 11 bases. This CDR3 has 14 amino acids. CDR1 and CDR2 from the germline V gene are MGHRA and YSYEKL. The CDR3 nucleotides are TGCGCCAGCAGCCAAACGGCCCTAGCGGGAGGTGGGCACTTC. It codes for CASSQTALAGGGHF.

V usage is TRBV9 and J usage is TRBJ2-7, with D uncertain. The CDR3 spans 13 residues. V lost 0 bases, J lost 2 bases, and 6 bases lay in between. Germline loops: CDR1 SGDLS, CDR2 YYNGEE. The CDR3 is CASSVGSTYEQYF. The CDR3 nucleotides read TGTGCCAGCAGCGTAGGCTCCACCTACGAGCAGTACTTC.

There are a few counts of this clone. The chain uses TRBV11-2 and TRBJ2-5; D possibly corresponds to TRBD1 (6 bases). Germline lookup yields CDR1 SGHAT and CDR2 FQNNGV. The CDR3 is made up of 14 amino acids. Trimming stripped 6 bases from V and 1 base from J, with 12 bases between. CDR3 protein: CASRPGTPQETQYF. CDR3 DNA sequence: TGTGCCAGCAGGCCCGGGACACCCCAAGAGACCCAGTACTTC.